These 30 T cell receptor beta chains were sequenced from one sample in a study of tumor and adjacent non-tumor tissue in lung cancer. Three rounds of nested PCR, following a modified ARM-PCR protocol, produced the TCRbeta library. TCRdb re-called the multiplex PCR reads through MiXCR, storing one row per CDR3 protein. The profile covers about 110,000 distinct CDR3 sequences, with approximately 71% appearing a single time and under 45% taken by the ten largest. RNA was extracted from bulk tissue without any cell sorting. Input material: lung tumor tissue. These receptors were obtained from a woman aged 55-69 years with non-small cell lung cancer.

The rearrangement uses TRBV11-2 and TRBJ1-6; the D is unclear. The CDR3 covers 15 residues. CDR1 SGHAT and CDR2 FQNNGV come from the germline V gene. V was shortened by 2 bases and J by 13 bases, with 18 bases between the two germline ends. CDR3 nucleotide sequence: TGTGCCAGCAGCTTACAACCCAGCCCTAATCCGCCCCTCCACTTT. Translation gives CASSLQPSPNPPLHF. Together with reference TRBV11-2 and TRBJ1-6, the CDR3 gives the full variable domain: EAGVAQSPRYKIIEKRQSVAFWCNPISGHATLYWYQQILGQGPKLLIQFQNNGVVDDSQLPKDRFSAERLKGVDSTLKIQPAKLEDSAVYLCASSLQPSPNPPLHFGNGTRLTVT.

A word on this clonotype: At one end, the junction sequence differs from germline, possibly due to a read error. The CDR3: CASSFMSGSWFEHYF. The CDR3 bases are TGTGCCAGCAGCTTTATGTCGGGTTCATGGTTCGAGCACTACTTC. The V call is TRBV5-6, the J call TRBJ2-7; the D is unclear. The V gene's germline CDR1 is SGHDT and CDR2 YYEEEE. There are 15 residues in the CDR3.

As regards this clonotype: Being one base from a much bigger clone, this may be a read error. The chain combines TRBV28 with TRBJ2-4; D is ambiguous. Germline V gene sequence: CDR1 MDHEN, CDR2 SYDVKM. V dropped 4 bases and J dropped 11 bases, with 12 bases sitting between them. This CDR3 spans 12 amino acids. The CDR3 loop reads CASSSRREFQYF. The DNA of the CDR3 is TGTGCCAGCAGTTCCCGACGTGAGTTTCAGTACTTC.

As regards this clonotype: A much larger clone differs by one base, so this may be a read error. This chain joins TRBV11-2 and TRBJ2-7; maybe TRBD2 (6 bases). Looked up from germline, CDR1 is SGHAT and CDR2 is FQNNGV. There are 13 residues in the CDR3. CDR3: CASSLGEAYEHYF. The DNA for the CDR3 is TGTGCCAGCAGCTTAGGGGAGGCCTACGAGCACTACTTC.

As concerns this clonotype: One end of the junction is discordant with germline, which a read error may explain. The rearrangement links TRBV10-2 to TRBJ2-3; tentative D call: TRBD2 (6 bases). Germline-derived CDR1 and CDR2 are WSHSY and SAAADI. CDR3 length equals 11 residues. Here the CDR3 DNA reads TGCGCCAGCATGGGAGGAGATATGCAGTATTTT. It encodes CASMGGDMQYF.

A word on this clonotype: This may arise from a read error, as a much more abundant clone is one base away. This sequence joins TRBV5-1 and TRBJ2-3; D call uncertain. Germline V gene lookup returns CDR1 SGHRS and CDR2 YFSETQ. This CDR3 spans 15 amino acids. The DNA of the CDR3 is TGCGCCAGCGGCTTGGCCCCGGAGAGCACAGATACGCAGTATTTT. Protein sequence: CASGLAPESTDTQYF.

CDR3 DNA sequence: TGCGCCAGCAGCCAAGTGGGAATAAACCAAGAGACCCAGTACTTC. It codes for CASSQVGINQETQYF. The chain couples TRBV4-1 to TRBJ2-5; D unclear. The CDR3 consists of 15 residues. Germline values: CDR1 MGHRA, CDR2 YSYEKL. V lost 1 base and J 0 bases, leaving 9 bases between the germline ends.

Comments on this clonotype: One end of the junction fails to match germline, which may point to a read error. The chain is built from TRBV11-2 and TRBJ2-7; 7 bases line up with TRBD1. The CDR3 length is 15 residues. Germline V CDR1 and CDR2: SGHAT, FQNNGV. DNA of the CDR3: TGTGCCAGCAGCTTAATGCAGGTAGGGGGCTACGTGCAGTACTTC. Amino acids: CASSLMQVGGYVQYF.

Comments on this clonotype: The germline gene is not matched at one end of the junction; a read error may be the cause. This chain uses TRBV20-1 with TRBJ1-5; the D is unclear. In germline, CDR1 is DFQATT, CDR2 SNEGSKA (reference sequence). The CDR3 is 12 residues long. As DNA, the CDR3 is TGCAGTGTCGGGAGACGCAATCAGCCCAAGTTTTTT. The encoded protein is CSVGRRNQPKFF.

On this clonotype: Possible read error: a much larger clone is one base away. The chain recombines TRBV29-1 with TRBJ2-7; 7 bases map to TRBD1. Germline loops: CDR1 SQVTM, CDR2 ANQGSEA. The CDR3 length is 11 residues. CDR3 residues: CSVTGIYELYF. The DNA of the CDR3 is TGCAGCGTGACAGGGATCTACGAGCTGTACTTC.

Regarding this clonotype: A clone one base away is much larger, so this may be a read error. The chain recombines TRBV20-1 with TRBJ2-7, with D perhaps TRBD2 (6 bases). CDR1 is DFQATT and CDR2 is SNEGSKA in the germline V gene (reference sequence). The CDR3 runs 13 residues. Trimming left V 5 bases short and J 1 base short, with 12 bases between. CDR3 sequence: CSADGDFSYEQYF. The DNA of the CDR3 is TGCAGTGCTGACGGGGACTTTTCCTACGAGCAGTACTTC.

Concerning this clonotype: At one boundary the junction diverges from the germline segment, which might be a read error. This chain joins TRBV4-3 and TRBJ2-7, with D possibly matching TRBD1 (5 bases). Looked up from germline, CDR1 is LGHNA and CDR2 is YSLEER. The CDR3 totals 15 residues. The CDR3 nucleotides read TGCGCCAACAGCCAGGAAGCCCAGGGTATCTACGAGCAGTACTTC. It encodes CANSQEAQGIYEQYF.

Comment on this clonotype: Germline and junction disagree at one end, which may indicate a read error. The V and J genes are TRBV11-2 and TRBJ1-2, with TRBD1 matching 7 bases. The CDR3 is 15 amino acids. Looked up from germline, CDR1 is SGHAT and CDR2 is FQNNGV. CDR3 residues: CASSLIRDSPYGYTF. CDR3 sequence (DNA): TGTGCAAGCAGCTTAATACGGGACAGCCCGTATGGCTACACCTTC.

The chain recombines TRBV4-3 with TRBJ1-3; 9 bases match TRBD1. Germline lookup yields CDR1 LGHNA and CDR2 YSLEER. Trimming removed 3 bases from V and 4 bases from J; junction bases left unmatched: 13. This CDR3 contains 18 residues. Written as DNA, the CDR3 is TGCGCCAGCAGCCATTCACTCGGACAGGGGATATCGGGAAACACCATATATTTT. This codes for CASSHSLGQGISGNTIYF.

In the case of this clonotype: This may be a read error, as it is one base from a much larger clone. This sequence joins TRBV7-9 and TRBJ1-1, with 8 bases aligning to TRBD1. The CDR3 runs 13 residues. Per the germline V gene, CDR1 is SEHNR and CDR2 is FQNEAQ (reference sequence). The CDR3 loop is CASSFRDRPKALF. The CDR3 DNA follows: TGTGCCAGCAGCTTCCGGGACAGGCCGAAAGCTCTCTTT.

The rearrangement uses TRBV19 and TRBJ2-1, with 11 nucleotides matching TRBD2. From germline, CDR1 is LNHDA and CDR2 SQIVND (reference sequence). The V gene end was trimmed by 2 bases and the J gene end by 3 bases; junction bases not matched to a gene: 6. The CDR3 has 17 residues. For the CDR3, the DNA is TGTGCCAGTAGTATACCCCCGGGACTAGCGGACTACAATGAGCAGTTCTTC. Translated: CASSIPPGLADYNEQFF.

With regard to this clonotype: A read error may be the cause here, since a much bigger clone is one base away. V is TRBV6-2 or TRBV6-3 and J is TRBJ2-1; TRBD2 is a possible D gene (5 bases). This CDR3 is built from 17 residues. V lost 1 base and J lost 0, with 13 bases in between. The germline gives CDR1 MNHEY, CDR2 SVGEGT. CDR3 sequence reads: CASSYYKRRSSYNEQFF. The DNA of the CDR3 is TGTGCCAGCAGTTACTATAAGCGGCGTAGCTCCTACAATGAGCAGTTCTTC.

V and J are TRBV20-1 and TRBJ2-1; 13 bases agree with TRBD2. Germline-derived CDR1 and CDR2 are DFQATT and SNEGSKA (reference sequence). The CDR3 length is 16 residues. Germline trimming cut 3 bases from V and 5 bases from J; bases unmatched to any gene: 7. The CDR3 nucleotides read TGCAGTGCTAGTGGGACTAGCGGGAAAGCAGACAATGAGCAGTTCTTC. Translated: CSASGTSGKADNEQFF.

Worth noting for this clonotype: A read error is likely, as this CDR3 ends without the conserved phenylalanine or tryptophan. No DNA is shown, since the ends of the CDR3 on it are uncertain; the CDR3 is the one TCRdb lists. V usage is TRBV12-3 or TRBV12-4 and J usage is TRBJ1-6. The CDR3 comprises 16 residues, both ends counted. The CDR3 protein is CASSFRGDSLGSPFHL.

As to this clonotype: A junction end diverges from the germline sequence, so it may reflect a read error. The rearrangement links TRBV6-5 to TRBJ2-5, with D tentatively TRBD2 (5 bases). Germline CDR1 and CDR2: MNHEY and SVGAGI. This CDR3 is built from 14 residues. The CDR3 DNA reads TGTACCAGCAGTGCCAAGGGAGAGGAAGAGACCCAGTGCTTC. Translation: CTSSAKGEEETQCF.

The genes are TRBV12-3 or TRBV12-4 and TRBJ2-5; TRBD1 aligns across 9 bases. The junction had 18 bases not matched to a gene; V was cut back by 8 bases and J by 2 bases. The CDR3 is 18 amino acids. The CDR3 region has the DNA TGTGCCAGCTCCCTAAAAATGACAGGGGGAGCATCGCAAGAGACCCAGTACTTC. It specifies CASSLKMTGGASQETQYF.

Concerning this clonotype: One end of the junction does not line up with germline, which may come from a read error. This chain connects TRBV20-1 to TRBJ1-6, with D hard to call. Looked up from germline, CDR1 is DFQATT and CDR2 is SNEGSKA (reference sequence). CDR3 size: 17 residues. This chain's CDR3 is CSVRDNTLAVYNSHLHF. The CDR3 DNA is TGCAGTGTTAGAGATAATACCCTTGCTGTATATAATTCACACCTCCACTTT.

The chain recombines TRBV4-1 with TRBJ2-3, with D perhaps assigned TRBD1 or TRBD2 (6 bases each). The CDR3 has 18 residues. Germline V gives CDR1 MGHRA, CDR2 YSYEKL. Deletions cut 2 bases from V and 6 bases from J, with 24 bases between. CDR3 bases: TGCGCCAGCAGCCAACAGAGACGAACGGGGGCCTCCACGGATACGCAGTATTTT. It codes for CASSQQRRTGASTDTQYF.

The V and J genes are TRBV6-2 or TRBV6-3 and TRBJ1-2, with TRBD1 matching over 7 bases. Germline-derived CDR1 and CDR2 are MNHEY and SVGEGT. With 6 bases clipped from V and 10 bases from J, the junction kept 23 bases outside the gene matches. The CDR3 contains 17 residues. The CDR3 reads CASSSPILQQGSFDYTF. As DNA, the CDR3 is TGTGCCAGCAGCTCCCCAATATTGCAACAGGGGTCGTTTGACTACACCTTC.

Concerning this clonotype itself: This may be a read error, as it is one base from a much larger clone. This chain uses TRBV6-2 or TRBV6-3 with TRBJ2-1; 8 bases line up with TRBD2. The length of the CDR3 is 16 residues. Germline values: CDR1 MNHEY, CDR2 SVGEGT. CDR3 sequence reads: CASSRPPGGPKGEEFF. The CDR3, as DNA: TGTGCCAGCAGTCGACCCCCGGGAGGGCCAAAGGGTGAGGAGTTCTTC.

This clonotype was counted many times. Written as DNA, the CDR3 is TGTGCCAGCAGTTACTCGACAGCCTCGATTAGCTCCTACGAGCAGTACTTC. This translates into CASSYSTASISSYEQYF. V is TRBV6-2 or TRBV6-3 and J is TRBJ2-7; the D gene is possibly TRBD1 (5 bases). Germline V gene data show CDR1 as MNHEY and CDR2 as SVGEGT. V was trimmed by 0 bases and J by 0 bases, leaving 15 bases between them. The CDR3 has 17 residues.

In this sample, this clonotype turned up a few times. The chain is built from TRBV6-2 or TRBV6-3 and TRBJ2-3; 8 nucleotides align to TRBD2. CDR1 and CDR2 from the germline V gene are MNHEY and SVGEGT. The V gene end was trimmed by 6 bases and the J gene end by 6 bases; junction bases not matched to a gene: 17. This CDR3 region has 17 residues. The CDR3 loop is CASRHTGRGGHTDTQYF. The CDR3 region has the DNA TGTGCCAGCAGACACACGGGACGGGGGGGCCACACGGATACGCAGTATTTT.

Worth noting for this clonotype: At one end the junction does not follow the germline gene, possibly because of a read error. The rearrangement joins TRBV12-3 or TRBV12-4 to TRBJ2-7; D possibly matches TRBD1 or TRBD2 (5 bases each). The CDR3 is made up of 13 amino acids. This CDR3 is CTSLGGGSYEQYF. CDR3 in DNA: TGTACCAGCCTTGGGGGTGGATCTTACGAGCAGTACTTC.

This clonotype came up a few times. The germline gene is not matched at one end of the junction; a read error may be the cause. The V call is TRBV11-3, the J call TRBJ2-3, with a possible D match to TRBD1 (7 bases). The CDR3 contains 16 residues. Germline V gives CDR1 SGHNT, CDR2 YENEEA. This CDR3 is CASSLSGRGGADTHYF. The CDR3 DNA reads as TGTGCCAGCAGTCTATCCGGGAGAGGGGGCGCGGATACGCATTATTTT. The full variable domain, its missing parts supplied by reference TRBV11-3 and TRBJ2-3, is EAGVVQSPRYKIIEKKQPVAFWCNPISGHNTLYWYLQNLGQGPELLIRYENEEAVDDSQLPKDRFSAERLKGVDSTLKIQPAELGDSAVYLCASSLSGRGGADTHYFGPGTRLTVL.

As for this clonotype: One junction end disagrees with the germline gene, perhaps due to a read error. This chain uses TRBV4-2 with TRBJ2-3, with 7 positions matching TRBD1. CDR3 length equals 14 residues. Germline assignment: CDR1 LGHNA and CDR2 YNFKEQ. The chain's CDR3 is CASSQGQHTNTQYF. CDR3 in DNA: TGTGCCAGCAGCCAGGGACAGCACACAAATACGCAGTATTTT.